The present entry profiles one TCR beta chain with its context. Its antigen is as yet unknown. Method: immunoSEQ multiplex PCR; TCRdb's copy keeps in-frame clones and lacks some. The sample contains about 23,000 clones, approximately 73% of which appear only once. The CDR3 is 14 residues long. V gave up 0 bases and J gave up 12 bases, with 15 bases separating them. The data are from a study of tumor-infiltrating lymphocytes in localized non-small cell lung cancer. Study findings and constraints: IM1 and IM2 tumors showed no difference in T-cell fraction. No link was found between tumor T-cell fraction and recurrence-free survival. TCRbeta sequencing showed higher T cell infiltration in tumors than uninvolved lung.

The chain joins TRBV6-7 to TRBJ2-1; tentatively, D is TRBD2 (5 bases). TRBV6-7 is sorted into the ORF group, with uncertain function. This receptor was taken from a human donor with non-small cell lung cancer. Sequencing was done on a sample of lung tumor tissue. The CDR3 protein is CASSYSNGVEGQFF. CDR3 bases: TGTGCCAGCAGTTACTCGAATGGGGTTGAGGGGCAGTTCTTC.